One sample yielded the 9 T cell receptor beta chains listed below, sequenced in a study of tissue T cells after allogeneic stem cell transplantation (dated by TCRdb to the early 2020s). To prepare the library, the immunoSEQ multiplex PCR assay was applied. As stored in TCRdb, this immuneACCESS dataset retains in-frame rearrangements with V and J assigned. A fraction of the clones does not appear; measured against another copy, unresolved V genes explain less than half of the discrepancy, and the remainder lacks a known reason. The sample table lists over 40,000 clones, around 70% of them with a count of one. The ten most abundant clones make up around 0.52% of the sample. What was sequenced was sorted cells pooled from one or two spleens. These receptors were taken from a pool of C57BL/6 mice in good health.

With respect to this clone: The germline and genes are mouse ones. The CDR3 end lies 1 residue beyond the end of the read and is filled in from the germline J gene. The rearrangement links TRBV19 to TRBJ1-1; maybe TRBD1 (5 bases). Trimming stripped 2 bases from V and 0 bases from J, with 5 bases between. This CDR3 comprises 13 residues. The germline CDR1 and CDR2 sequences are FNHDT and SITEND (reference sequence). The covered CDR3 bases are TGTGCCAGCAGTATGGACACAAACACAGAAGTCTTC. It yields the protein CASSMDTNTEVF. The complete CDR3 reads CASSMDTNTEVFF.

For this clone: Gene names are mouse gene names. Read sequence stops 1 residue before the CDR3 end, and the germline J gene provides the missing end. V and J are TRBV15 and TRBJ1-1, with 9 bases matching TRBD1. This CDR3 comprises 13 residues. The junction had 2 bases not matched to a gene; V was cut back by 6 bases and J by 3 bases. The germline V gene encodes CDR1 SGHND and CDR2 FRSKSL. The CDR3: CASRGTGHTEVFF. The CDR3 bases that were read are TGTGCCAGCAGGGGGACAGGGCACACAGAAGTCTTC.

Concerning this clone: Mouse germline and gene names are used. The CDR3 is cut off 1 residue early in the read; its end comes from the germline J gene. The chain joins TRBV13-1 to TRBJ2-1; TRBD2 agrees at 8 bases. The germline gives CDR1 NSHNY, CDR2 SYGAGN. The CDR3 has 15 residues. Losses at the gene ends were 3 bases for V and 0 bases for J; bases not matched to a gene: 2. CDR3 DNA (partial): TGTGCCAGCAGTGTACTGGGGGCTAACTATGCTGAGCAGTTC. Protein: CASSVLGANYAEQF. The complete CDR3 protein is CASSVLGANYAEQFF.

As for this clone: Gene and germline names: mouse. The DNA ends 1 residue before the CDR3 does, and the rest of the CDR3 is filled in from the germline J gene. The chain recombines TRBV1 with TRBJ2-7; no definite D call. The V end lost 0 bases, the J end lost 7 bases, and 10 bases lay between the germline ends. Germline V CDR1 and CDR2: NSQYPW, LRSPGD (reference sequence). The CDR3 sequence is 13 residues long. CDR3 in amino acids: CTCSADPGGEQYF. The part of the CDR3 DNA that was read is TGCACCTGCAGTGCAGATCCGGGTGGGGAACAGTAC.

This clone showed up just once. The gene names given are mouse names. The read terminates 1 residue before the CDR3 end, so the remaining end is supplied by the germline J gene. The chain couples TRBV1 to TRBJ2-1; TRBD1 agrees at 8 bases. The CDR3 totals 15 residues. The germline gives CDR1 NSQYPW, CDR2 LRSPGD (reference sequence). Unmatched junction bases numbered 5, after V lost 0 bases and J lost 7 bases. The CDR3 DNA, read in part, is TGCACCTGCAGTGCAGACAGACAGGGGAGAGCTGAGCAGTTC. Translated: CTCSADRQGRAEQF. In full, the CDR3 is CTCSADRQGRAEQFF.

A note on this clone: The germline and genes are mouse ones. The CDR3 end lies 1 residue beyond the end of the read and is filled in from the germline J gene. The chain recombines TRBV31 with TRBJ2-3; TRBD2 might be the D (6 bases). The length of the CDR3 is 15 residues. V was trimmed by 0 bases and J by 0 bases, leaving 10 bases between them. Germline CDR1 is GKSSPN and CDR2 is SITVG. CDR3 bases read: TGTGCCTGGAGTCTAGCCTGGGGTAGTGCAGAAACGCTGTAT. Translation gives CAWSLAWGSAETLY. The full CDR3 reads CAWSLAWGSAETLYF.

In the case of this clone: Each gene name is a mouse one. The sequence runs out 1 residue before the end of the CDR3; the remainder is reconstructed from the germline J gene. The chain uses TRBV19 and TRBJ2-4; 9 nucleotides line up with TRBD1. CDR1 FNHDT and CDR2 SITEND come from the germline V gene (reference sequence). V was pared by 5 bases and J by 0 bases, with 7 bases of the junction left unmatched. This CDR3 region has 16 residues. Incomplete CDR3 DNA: TGTGCCAGCAGCCGAAGGACAGGGGCTAGTCAAAACACCTTGTAC. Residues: CASSRRTGASQNTLY. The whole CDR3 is CASSRRTGASQNTLYF.

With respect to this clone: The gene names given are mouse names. This chain's CDR3 is CASSLYWGVDTQYF. The part of the CDR3 DNA that was read is TGTGCCAGCAGTCTGTACTGGGGGGTGGACACCCAGTAC. The chain is built from TRBV26 and TRBJ2-5, with 9 bases that match TRBD2. The read ends 1 residue before the CDR3 terminus; that terminus is restored from the germline J gene. Germline V gene data show CDR1 as KGHPV and CDR2 as FQNQEV (reference sequence). V gave up 1 base and J gave up 6 bases; unmatched junction bases: 2. This CDR3 is 14 amino acids long.

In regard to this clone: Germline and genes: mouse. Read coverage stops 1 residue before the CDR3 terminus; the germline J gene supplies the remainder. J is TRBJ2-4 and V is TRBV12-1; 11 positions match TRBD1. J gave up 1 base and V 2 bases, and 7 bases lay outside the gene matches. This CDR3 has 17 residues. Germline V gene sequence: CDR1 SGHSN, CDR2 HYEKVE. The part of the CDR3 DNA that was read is TGTGCCAGCTCTCCCGGACAGGGGGCCGAGGGTCAAAACACCTTGTAC. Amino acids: CASSPGQGAEGQNTLY. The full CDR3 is CASSPGQGAEGQNTLYF.